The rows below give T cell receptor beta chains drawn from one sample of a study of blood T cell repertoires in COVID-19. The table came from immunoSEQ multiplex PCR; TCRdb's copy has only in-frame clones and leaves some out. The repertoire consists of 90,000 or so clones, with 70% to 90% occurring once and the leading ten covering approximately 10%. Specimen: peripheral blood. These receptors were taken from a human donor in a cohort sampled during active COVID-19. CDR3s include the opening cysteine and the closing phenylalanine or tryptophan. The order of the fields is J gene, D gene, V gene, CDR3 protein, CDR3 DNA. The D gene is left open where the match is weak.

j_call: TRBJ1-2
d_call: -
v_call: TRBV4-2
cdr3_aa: CASSQDYRVYGYTF
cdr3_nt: TGTGCCAGCAGCCAAGATTATAGAGTCTATGGCTACACCTTC

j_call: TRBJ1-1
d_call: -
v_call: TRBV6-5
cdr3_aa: CASSSGEHTEAFF
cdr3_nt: TGTGCCAGCAGTTCGGGTGAGCACACTGAAGCTTTCTTT

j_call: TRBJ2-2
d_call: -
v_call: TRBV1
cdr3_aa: CTSSQEYGANTGELFF
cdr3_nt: TGCACCAGCAGCCAAGAATACGGAGCGAACACCGGGGAGCTGTTTTTT

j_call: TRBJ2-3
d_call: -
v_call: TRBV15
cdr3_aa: CATSPGVFRDTDTQYF
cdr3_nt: TGTGCCACCAGCCCGGGGGTGTTCAGGGACACAGATACGCAGTATTTT

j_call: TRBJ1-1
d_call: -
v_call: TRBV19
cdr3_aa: CASSNTGNTEAFF
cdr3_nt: TGTGCCAGTAGTAATACAGGGAACACTGAAGCTTTCTTT

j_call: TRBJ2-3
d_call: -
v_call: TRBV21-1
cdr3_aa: CASSKLASGGKNTQYF
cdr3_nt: TGTGCCAGCAGCAAATTAGCTAGCGGGGGTAAAAATACGCAGTATTTT

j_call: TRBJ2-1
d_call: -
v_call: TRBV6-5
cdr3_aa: CASQLSGSHNEQFF
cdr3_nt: TGTGCCAGCCAACTTAGCGGATCACACAATGAGCAGTTCTTC

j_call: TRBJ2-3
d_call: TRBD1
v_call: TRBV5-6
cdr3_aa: CASRAWVQGVTDTQYF
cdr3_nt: TGTGCCAGCAGAGCTTGGGTACAGGGGGTCACAGATACGCAGTATTTT

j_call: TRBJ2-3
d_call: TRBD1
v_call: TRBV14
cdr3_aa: CASSRLGRGGLTDTQYF
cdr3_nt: TGTGCCAGCAGCCGGCTGGGTCGAGGGGGCCTAACAGATACGCAGTATTTT

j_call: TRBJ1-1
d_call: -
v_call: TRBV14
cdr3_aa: CASSQGWTQAFF
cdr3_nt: TGTGCCAGCAGCCAAGGCTGGACTCAAGCTTTCTTT

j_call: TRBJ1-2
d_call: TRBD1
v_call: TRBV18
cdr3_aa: CASSPPGQPQSNYGYTF
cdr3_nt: TGTGCCAGCTCACCCCCGGGACAGCCCCAATCTAACTATGGCTACACCTTC

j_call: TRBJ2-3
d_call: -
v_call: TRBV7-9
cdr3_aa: CASSPLHSPGTDTQYF
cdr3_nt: TGTGCCAGCAGCCCCCTCCACAGCCCCGGTACAGATACGCAGTATTTT